The source of this TCR beta chain is a study of identical twins. Findings of the study overall: Where out-of-frame alpha sequences were twin-shared, they showed excess low generation probability. It was possible that invariant MAIT and iNKT cells partly confounded the zero-insertion analyses. For cord blood, abundant beta clonotypes had fewer insertions, unlike memory repertoires, which showed none.

In the case of this clonotype: The antigen is not known.

The V end was cut by 8 bases, the J end by 5 bases, with 12 bases between. The CDR3 spans 12 residues. Germline V gene data show CDR1 as SGHTA and CDR2 as FQGNSA. TCRdb passed the 5' RACE reads through MiXCR, listing each CDR3 protein once. This table has hundreds of thousands of distinct CDR3 sequences, about 8.1% appearing once. This sample was shared with a second study, whose subject was yellow fever vaccine responses in identical twins. In that study: Reportedly, the T cell response mounted by twins to vaccine seemed partly convergent, partly personalized.

The rearrangement links TRBV7-2 to TRBJ2-5, with no clear D. The sample taken for sequencing was memory (CD45RO+) T cells sorted from blood. The source is a woman aged 18 to 35 in good health. The DNA of the CDR3 is TGTGCCAGCGGAAGACCTCAGGAGACCCAGTACTTC. It yields the protein CASGRPQETQYF.